This TCR beta chain was captured by sequencing in a study of CD8+ T cells in alopecia areata (dated by TCRdb to between 2017 and 2018). General notes on the study: Treated patients were enrolled in an open-label pilot trial of oral tofacitinib, 5 to 10 mg twice daily, for moderate-to-severe alopecia areata. Amplification of TCRbeta CDR3 regions was done by immunoSEQ multiplex PCR using 35 Vbeta forward primers and 13 Jbeta reverse primers. Scalp tissue and sorted CD4+ and CD8+ peripheral blood T cells from patchy and totalis/universalis alopecia areata patients and from healthy controls were covered by human TCRbeta sequencing. RNA was obtained with the PAXgene miRNA kit for fixed scalp, the miRNeasy kit for PBMCs, and the RNeasy kit for mouse skin. In treated patients, disease severity was measured using the SALT score, which gives the percentage of scalp surface area affected. Patients received tofacitinib for 6 to 18 months and were then followed off drug for 6 months to check for delayed response and recurrence. Scalp clonality was compared among normal scalp (n=4), patchy alopecia areata scalp (n=8), and alopecia totalis/universalis scalp (n=8). Tofacitinib-treated patients had biopsies at baseline and at 4 and 24 weeks of treatment, with a later scalp biopsy in several patients. The study used high-throughput TCRbeta sequencing to examine T cell clonal expansion in alopecia areata, in both the C3H/HeJ mouse model and human patients. Overall results and qualifications from the work: During tofacitinib treatment, many expanded lesional clones remained in scalp and blood, and this persistence may partly explain relapse after treatment is stopped. The treated cohort was small, with a single nonresponder, so links between baseline CD8+ expansion and response need larger studies. Higher clonality and more expanded CD8+ clones were observed in lesional scalp than in normal scalp, particularly in alopecia totalis/universalis, a finding suggestive of antigenic drive. Scalp TCR repertoire analysis is complicated because resident alphabeta T cells in normal human skin are also sequenced, whereas mouse skin is dominated by gammadelta T cells. Tofacitinib significantly decreased scalp clonality and the number of expanded CD8+ clones among the top 100 scalp clones. Shared TCR sequences between patients were less evident than in mice, which may be partly attributable to HLA diversity in the patient population.

The sample's time point label, in plain terms: roughly 24 weeks on oral tofacitinib. In light of the paper, this sample's treatment or condition label describes: oral pan-JAK inhibitor, 5-10 mg twice daily. From alopecia areata patients, peripheral blood was collected along with lesional scalp punch biopsies. PBMCs were isolated by density centrifugation and stained for CD3, CD4 and CD8, and CD4+ and CD8+ T cells were sorted on a FACSAria. The library was generated by the immunoSEQ multiplex PCR assay. To provide template for TCR sequencing, every sample had RNA extracted and reverse transcribed into cDNA. First-strand cDNA was synthesized using SuperScript III with a 2:1 mix of oligo-dT and random hexamers. Amplification bias was assessed with a synthetic immune receptor repertoire, and residual bias was removed computationally. The study's processing was this. Raw reads were preprocessed to remove errors, and CDR3 was defined by IMGT conventions from the conserved cysteine to phenylalanine. Clonality was computed by normalizing Shannon entropy by log2 of the number of productive unique TCRs and subtracting the result from 1. CD4 or CD8 identity of scalp clones was inferred by cross-referencing scalp TCRbeta sequences with sorted blood CD4 and CD8 repertoires. Here the immuneACCESS table is served through TCRdb, limited to in-frame sequences with V and J called. Missing clones are a known gap in these copies; in checked studies unresolved V genes cover under half, and the rest lacks a known reason. The V and J calls and the clone size are those of that table, but D and trimming were determined from the DNA. The sample records about 200,000 clones, 58% of which are singletons. The top ten clonotypes cover roughly 5% of the sample.

About this clone itself: Its antigen is not yet known. Base qualities are not at hand, and no much larger clone is one base apart.

The TCR comes from a human donor with alopecia areata. Sequenced here: CD4+ T cells sorted from blood, sampled at week 24, from a patient treated with tofacitinib.

The DNA reads as follows: TGTGCCACCAGCGCCGGCCAGGGGCCAAACACCGGGGAGCTGTTTTTT. Translated, this gives CATSAGQGPNTGELFF. The rearranged chain carries TRBV15 and TRBJ2-2; the D segment could be TRBD1, given 6 matching bases. CDR1 and CDR2, looked up from the germline V gene (reference sequence), are LNHNV and YYDKDF. V and J lose 5 bases and 2 bases, and a span of 15 bases separates them. The CDR3 runs 16 amino acids, cysteine and phenylalanine included. Left in the record is the CDR3 DNA by itself, 48 bases read in frame from the first base. With all but the CDR3 taken from the reference TRBV15 and TRBJ2-2 genes, the full variable domain is: DAMVIQNPRYQVTQFGKPVTLSCSQTLNHNVMYWYQQKSSQAPKLLFHYYDKDFNNEADTPDNFQSRRPNTSFCFLDIRSPGLGDTAMYLCATSAGQGPNTGELFFGEGSRLTVL.